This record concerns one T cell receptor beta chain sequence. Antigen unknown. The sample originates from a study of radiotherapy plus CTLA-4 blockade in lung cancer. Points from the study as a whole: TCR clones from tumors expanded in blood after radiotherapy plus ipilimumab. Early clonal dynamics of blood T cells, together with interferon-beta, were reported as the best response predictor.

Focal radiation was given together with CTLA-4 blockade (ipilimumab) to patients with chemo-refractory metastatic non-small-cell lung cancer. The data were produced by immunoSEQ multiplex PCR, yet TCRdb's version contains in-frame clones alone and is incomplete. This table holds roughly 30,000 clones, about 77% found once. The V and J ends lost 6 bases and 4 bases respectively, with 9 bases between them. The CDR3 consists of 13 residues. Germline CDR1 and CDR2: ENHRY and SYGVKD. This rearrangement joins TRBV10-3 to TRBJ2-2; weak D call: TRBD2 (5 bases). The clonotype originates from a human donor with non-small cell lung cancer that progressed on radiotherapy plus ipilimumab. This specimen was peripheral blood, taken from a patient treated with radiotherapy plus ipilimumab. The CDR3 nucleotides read TGTGCCATCAGGGGAGAGGGCACCGGGGAGCTGTTTTTT. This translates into CAIRGEGTGELFF.